These 3 T cell receptor beta chains originate from one sample sequenced in a study of CD8 T cells in ankylosing spondylitis. TCRdb fed the 5' RACE reads into MiXCR, producing one record per CDR3 protein. This table has about 200,000 distinct CDR3 sequences, 20% to 30% appearing once. The sequenced sample was blood, either unsorted or a sorted T cell fraction (not recorded which). These receptors were collected from a male donor with ankylosing spondylitis or in good health (not recorded which).

This clonotype showed up just a few times. The chain carries TRBV5-1 and TRBJ1-3; D gene ambiguous. This CDR3 comprises 18 residues. Germline values: CDR1 SGHRS, CDR2 YFSETQ. V shed 3 bases and J shed 4 bases, with 23 bases lying between them. The DNA of the CDR3 is TGCGCCAGCAGCTACTCGACGCTGGGAGAGACTACGGGAAACACCATATATTTT. Its protein product is CASSYSTLGETTGNTIYF.

V gene TRBV29-1 combines with J gene TRBJ1-2, with 9 bases aligning to TRBD1. CDR1 is SQVTM and CDR2 is ANQGSEA in the germline V gene. The CDR3 extends over 12 amino acids. Trimming took 6 bases from V and 4 from J; bases not matched to a gene: 3. In DNA, the CDR3 is TGCAGCGTGGGACAGGGCTCCTATGGCTACACCTTC. This gives the protein CSVGQGSYGYTF.

This chain uses TRBV4-3 with TRBJ2-1, with 7 bases that match TRBD1. CDR3 length: 16 amino acids. Germline values: CDR1 LGHNA, CDR2 YSLEER. V dropped 4 bases and J dropped 0; count of bases not matched to a gene: 6. The CDR3 reads CASSREGASSYNEQFF. CDR3 in DNA: TGCGCCAGCAGCCGAGAGGGGGCCAGCTCCTACAATGAGCAGTTCTTC.